This is a list of T cell receptor beta chains from one sample in a study of T cell responses to AZD1222 COVID-19 vaccine. Profiling relied on immunoSEQ multiplex PCR, and the TCRdb table lists in-frame clones only, not all of them. The sample includes 100,000 or so clones, 90% of them seen just once. Sequencing was performed on peripheral blood, taken on day 0 of AZD1222 vaccination. The receptors shown here come from an adult in good health. Each CDR3 is given with its conserved first and last residue. D genes are given only for firm matches. Rows may omit the clone size; those that give it use once, few, many or a size class.

V: TRBV19
size: .
J: TRBJ1-5
D: .
CDR3: CASKGGLDQPQHF
DNA: TGTGCCAGTAAAGGGGGGCTAGATCAGCCCCAGCATTTT

V: TRBV21-1
size: .
J: TRBJ1-1
D: .
CDR3: CASPWSAGELLSTEAFF
DNA: TGTGCCAGCCCTTGGTCGGCAGGAGAGCTTTTGAGCACTGAAGCTTTCTTT

V: TRBV15
size: .
J: TRBJ2-3
D: TRBD1
CDR3: CATSSATGGRDTQYF
DNA: TGTGCCACCAGCAGCGCGACAGGGGGCAGAGATACGCAGTATTTT

V: TRBV5-6
size: .
J: TRBJ1-2
D: TRBD1
CDR3: CASSYRTGRLLHYGYTF
DNA: TGTGCCAGCAGCTACAGGACAGGGAGGCTTTTGCACTATGGCTACACCTTC

V: TRBV12-5
size: .
J: TRBJ2-1
D: .
CDR3: CASGPHRNEQFF
DNA: TGTGCTAGTGGTCCCCACCGAAATGAGCAGTTCTTC

V: TRBV6-5
size: .
J: TRBJ1-1
D: .
CDR3: CASSYGSGHTEAFF
DNA: TGTGCCAGCAGTTACGGGTCTGGACACACTGAAGCTTTCTTT

V: TRBV28
size: .
J: TRBJ2-7
D: .
CDR3: CASSELRGGQYF
DNA: TGTGCCAGCAGCGAGCTAAGGGGTGGGCAGTACTTC

V: TRBV21-1
size: .
J: TRBJ1-2
D: .
CDR3: CASSKSRRGQGDYGYTF
DNA: TGTGCCAGCAGCAAAAGCCGTCGCGGACAGGGGGACTATGGCTACACCTTC

V: TRBV14
size: .
J: TRBJ1-1
D: TRBD1
CDR3: CASSLLGQGSLFLNTEAFF
DNA: TGTGCCAGCAGCCTCTTGGGACAGGGGTCCCTATTCCTGAACACTGAAGCTTTCTTT

V: TRBV7-2
size: .
J: TRBJ1-2
D: .
CDR3: CASSLGVDNGYTF
DNA: TGTGCCAGCAGCTTAGGGGTCGATAATGGCTACACCTTC

V: TRBV2
size: .
J: TRBJ2-3
D: .
CDR3: CASGNRGESTDTQYF
DNA: TGTGCCAGCGGCAATCGAGGAGAAAGCACAGATACGCAGTATTTT

V: TRBV28
size: .
J: TRBJ2-1
D: TRBD2
CDR3: CASSLVAGGLENEQFF
DNA: TGTGCCAGCAGTTTAGTGGCGGGGGGCTTAGAAAATGAGCAGTTCTTC

V: TRBV28
size: .
J: TRBJ1-6
D: .
CDR3: CASKEVRSPLHF
DNA: TGTGCCAGCAAGGAGGTCCGTTCACCCCTCCACTTT

V: TRBV5-1
size: few
J: TRBJ1-5
D: .
CDR3: CASSLGQEGEPQHF
DNA: TGCGCCAGCAGCTTGGGACAGGAAGGGGAGCCCCAGCATTTT

V: TRBV6-8
size: .
J: TRBJ2-1
D: .
CDR3: CASKSGTLSYNEQFF
DNA: TGTGCCAGCAAAAGTGGGACGTTGAGTTACAATGAGCAGTTCTTC

V: TRBV2
size: once
J: TRBJ2-1
D: .
CDR3: CASSITEVSYNEQFF
DNA: TGTGCCAGCAGTATTACAGAAGTCTCCTACAATGAGCAGTTCTTC

V: TRBV28
size: .
J: TRBJ2-1
D: TRBD2
CDR3: CASSKQTSGGAEQFF
DNA: TGTGCCAGCAGTAAACAGACTAGCGGGGGGGCGGAGCAGTTCTTC

V: TRBV2
size: .
J: TRBJ1-1
D: .
CDR3: CASSRLGVVGTEAFF
DNA: TGTGCCAGCAGTCGCCTCGGGGTTGTAGGCACTGAAGCTTTCTTT

V: TRBV25-1
size: .
J: TRBJ1-1
D: .
CDR3: CASSDRKIAEAFF
DNA: TGTGCCAGCAGTGACCGAAAAATAGCAGAAGCTTTCTTT

V: TRBV27
size: .
J: TRBJ1-6
D: TRBD1
CDR3: CASSPTGTGYSPLHF
DNA: TGTGCCAGCAGTCCAACCGGGACAGGGTATTCACCCCTCCACTTT

V: TRBV29-1
size: .
J: TRBJ1-2
D: TRBD1
CDR3: CSVDGVGQGQVEYGYTF
DNA: TGCAGCGTTGACGGGGTAGGACAGGGGCAGGTGGAGTATGGCTACACCTTC

V: TRBV2
size: .
J: TRBJ2-5
D: .
CDR3: CASRADSPPLQETQYF
DNA: TGTGCCAGCAGAGCTGACAGTCCGCCGCTCCAAGAGACCCAGTACTTC

V: TRBV19
size: .
J: TRBJ1-2
D: .
CDR3: CASSIGDYGYTF
DNA: TGTGCCAGTAGTATAGGAGACTATGGCTACACCTTC